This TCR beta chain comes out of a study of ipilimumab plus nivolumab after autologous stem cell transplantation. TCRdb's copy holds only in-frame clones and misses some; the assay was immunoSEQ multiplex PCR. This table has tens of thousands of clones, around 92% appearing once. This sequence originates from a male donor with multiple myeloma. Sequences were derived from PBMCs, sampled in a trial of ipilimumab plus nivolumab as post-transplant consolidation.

The CDR3 region is CASSLSLGSPNTEAFF. In nucleotides, the CDR3 is TGCGCCAGCAGCCTCAGTCTAGGCTCCCCGAACACTGAAGCTTTCTTT. This sequence joins TRBV4-1 and TRBJ1-1; D unresolved. The V and J ends lost 4 bases and 1 base respectively, with 16 bases between them. The CDR3 totals 16 residues. The germline V gene encodes CDR1 MGHRA and CDR2 YSYEKL.